These T cell receptor beta chains were read from a single sample in a study of shared clonotypes between healthy human individuals. Only in-frame clones appear in the TCRdb table, and some are missing; sequencing was by immunoSEQ multiplex PCR. The sample consists of more than 400,000 clones, approximately 82% of them appearing once. The material sequenced was PBMCs. The receptors were gathered from a woman in her thirties or forties in good health. Some clones in this sample may be carry-over from other donors' samples. CDR3s include the opening cysteine and the closing phenylalanine or tryptophan. Fields, in order: J gene, V gene, clone size, D gene, CDR3 protein, CDR3 DNA. The D gene is left open where the match is weak. Not every row has a clone size; where given, it reads once, few, many or a size class.

>TRBJ1-2|TRBV19|.|TRBD1
CASSARQGLGYGYTF
TGTGCCAGTAGTGCTCGACAGGGTCTGGGGTATGGCTACACCTTC
>TRBJ2-7|TRBV29-1|.|TRBD2
CSVELSGSYEQYF
TGCAGCGTTGAGCTTAGCGGGAGTTACGAGCAGTACTTC
>TRBJ2-7|TRBV5-8|.|TRBD2
CASSLNRAGGSSYEQYF
TGTGCCAGCAGCTTGAATCGTGCGGGGGGATCTTCTTACGAGCAGTACTTC
>TRBJ2-5|TRBV5-8|.|TRBD1
CASSLGDRSQETQYF
TGTGCCAGCAGCTTGGGGGACAGGAGCCAAGAGACCCAGTACTTC
>TRBJ2-2|TRBV7-9|.|TRBD2
CASSLAALASTQGTGELFF
TGTGCCAGCAGCTTAGCCGCACTAGCGTCAACCCAAGGGACCGGGGAGCTGTTTTTT
>TRBJ1-1|TRBV18|.|.
CASSPWEANTEAFF
TGTGCCAGCTCACCCTGGGAAGCAAACACTGAAGCTTTCTTT
>TRBJ2-7|TRBV28|.|.
CASRTSGLLYQQYF
TGTGCCAGCAGAACTTCGGGACTGCTTTATCAGCAGTACTTC
>TRBJ2-1|TRBV7-3|.|.
CASSLMRISYNEQFF
TGTGCCAGCAGCTTAATGAGAATCTCCTACAATGAGCAGTTCTTC
>TRBJ2-2|TRBV7-3|.|TRBD2
CASSITSAGELFF
TGTGCCAGCAGCATCACTAGCGCCGGGGAGCTGTTTTTT
>TRBJ1-4|TRBV7-9|.|.
CASSLGRGLAGGTNEKLFF
TGTGCCAGCAGCTTGGGCAGGGGATTGGCCGGGGGAACTAATGAAAAACTGTTTTTT
>TRBJ2-3|TRBV27|.|TRBD2
CASSLYRLAEGTDTQYF
TGTGCCAGCAGTTTATACCGACTAGCGGAGGGCACAGATACGCAGTATTTT
>TRBJ2-1|TRBV13|once|.
CASSLGRGDEQFF
TGTGCCAGCAGCTTAGGCCGAGGAGATGAGCAGTTCTTC
>TRBJ2-2|TRBV7-3|.|.
CASSPVSGELFF
TGTGCCAGCAGCCCCGTGTCCGGGGAGCTGTTTTTT
>TRBJ2-2|TRBV4-1|.|.
CASSQQGSITGELFF
TGCGCCAGCAGCCAACAGGGGTCGATCACCGGGGAGCTGTTTTTT
>TRBJ2-1|TRBV27|few|.
CASSPIAQTNEQFF
TGTGCCAGCAGTCCCATAGCGCAAACCAATGAGCAGTTCTTC
>TRBJ2-2|TRBV19|.|TRBD1
CASSSGTEGTGELFF
TGTGCCAGTAGCTCCGGGACAGAGGGCACCGGGGAGCTGTTTTTT
>TRBJ2-7|TRBV5-1|few|.
CASSFEWGGEQYF
TGCGCCAGCAGCTTCGAATGGGGTGGCGAGCAGTACTTC
>TRBJ1-2|TRBV7-2|.|TRBD1
CASSLGVQGSYGYTF
TGTGCCAGCAGCTTAGGCGTACAGGGGAGCTATGGCTACACCTTC
>TRBJ1-3|TRBV5-1|.|.
CASSQYTSSGNTIYF
TGCGCCAGCAGCCAATACACTAGCTCTGGAAACACCATATATTTT
>TRBJ2-3|TRBV7-2|.|TRBD2
CASSPRPKRGLDTQYF
TGTGCCAGCAGCCCCCGCCCTAAGCGGGGGTTAGATACGCAGTATTTT
>TRBJ2-5|TRBV7-7|.|.
CASSGTGQETQYF
TGTGCTAGCAGCGGGACAGGCCAAGAGACCCAGTACTTC
>TRBJ1-1|TRBV28|.|.
CASRTEAGVNTEAFF
TGTGCCAGCAGAACCGAAGCGGGGGTTAACACTGAAGCTTTCTTT
>TRBJ2-5|TRBV7-2|.|TRBD2
CACSGTSGSETQYF
TGTGCCTGCTCCGGGACTAGCGGGAGTGAGACCCAGTACTTC
>TRBJ1-5|TRBV15|.|.
CATSKGGGNQPQHF
TGTGCCACCAGCAAAGGGGGGGGCAATCAGCCCCAGCATTTT
>TRBJ2-7|TRBV6-5|.|TRBD1
CASRLGQGYYEQYF
TGTGCCAGCAGACTGGGACAGGGATACTACGAGCAGTACTTC
>TRBJ2-7|TRBV19|.|TRBD2
CASSTAGTSGYYEQYF
TGTGCCAGTAGTACCGCCGGGACTAGCGGCTACTACGAGCAGTACTTC
>TRBJ1-2|TRBV20-1|.|.
CSARRVYGYTF
TGCAGTGCTAGACGCGTATATGGCTACACCTTC
>TRBJ1-5|TRBV6-1|.|.
CASSESGAANQPQHF
TGTGCCAGCAGTGAAAGTGGGGCCGCTAATCAGCCCCAGCATTTT
>TRBJ2-5|TRBV27|.|TRBD1
CASGRDRGETQYF
TGTGCCAGCGGCCGGGACAGGGGCGAGACCCAGTACTTC
>TRBJ2-1|TRBV6-5|.|TRBD1
CASRSGTGAYNEQFF
TGTGCCAGCAGGTCCGGGACAGGGGCATACAATGAGCAGTTCTTC
>TRBJ2-1|TRBV21-1|.|.
CASSGTDRDSYNEQFF
TGTGCCAGCAGCGGAACTGACCGGGACAGCTACAATGAGCAGTTCTTC
>TRBJ2-1|TRBV11-2|.|.
CASSLGNEQFF
TGTGCCAGCAGCTTGGGCAATGAGCAGTTCTTC
>TRBJ2-6|TRBV29-1|.|.
CSAGTSSGANVLTF
TGCAGCGCGGGGACATCCTCTGGGGCCAACGTCCTGACTTTC
>TRBJ2-7|TRBV18|.|.
CASSPSAGDLGEQYF
TGTGCCAGCTCACCCTCTGCAGGGGACCTGGGGGAGCAGTACTTC
>TRBJ2-7|TRBV6-5|.|TRBD2
CASSYKREGYYEQYF
TGTGCCAGCAGTTACAAGCGGGAGGGTTACTACGAGCAGTACTTC
>TRBJ2-7|TRBV19|.|.
CASSHRDSSYEQYF
TGTGCCAGTTCTCACCGAGACAGCTCCTACGAGCAGTACTTC
>TRBJ2-7|TRBV7-8|few|.
CASSPSYEQYF
TGTGCCAGCAGCCCGTCCTACGAGCAGTACTTC
>TRBJ2-2|TRBV4-2|.|.
CASSQGTGELFF
TGTGCCAGCAGCCAGGGGACCGGGGAGCTGTTTTTT
>TRBJ1-4|TRBV6-6|.|TRBD1
CASSSGQGLTNEKLFF
TGTGCCAGCAGCTCTGGACAGGGCCTAACTAATGAAAAACTGTTTTTT
>TRBJ1-5|TRBV19|.|TRBD1
CASTVGQDNQPQHF
TGTGCCAGTACCGTGGGACAGGATAATCAGCCCCAGCATTTT
>TRBJ1-2|TRBV9|.|.
CASSVAGGRDGYTF
TGTGCCAGCAGCGTAGCGGGAGGGAGGGATGGCTACACCTTC
>TRBJ2-1|TRBV2|many|TRBD2
CASSRRRDNLFSGRGAEQFF
TGTGCCAGCAGTCGCCGCCGGGACAACCTATTTAGCGGGAGGGGCGCTGAGCAGTTCTTC
>TRBJ2-7|TRBV30|.|TRBD1
CAWRDRVSYEQYF
TGTGCCTGGAGGGACAGGGTCTCCTACGAGCAGTACTTC
>TRBJ1-1|TRBV7-9|.|.
CASSLRGRSVTEAFF
TGTGCCAGCAGCCTCAGGGGCCGGTCGGTCACTGAAGCTTTCTTT
>TRBJ1-3|TRBV2|.|.
CASSEHWSSGNTIYF
TGTGCCAGCAGTGAACACTGGAGCTCTGGAAACACCATATATTTT
>TRBJ2-7|TRBV11-2|.|.
CASSLDPRGYEQYF
TGTGCCAGCAGCTTAGACCCAAGAGGATACGAGCAGTACTTC
>TRBJ2-1|TRBV15|.|TRBD1
CATSRDPSGTASYNEQFF
TGTGCCACCAGCAGAGACCCGTCCGGGACAGCCAGCTACAATGAGCAGTTCTTC
>TRBJ1-1|TRBV5-1|.|.
CASSRGPNTEAFF
TGCGCCAGCAGCCGCGGCCCGAACACTGAAGCTTTCTTT
>TRBJ2-1|TRBV28|few|.
CASSSTLDEQFF
TGTGCCAGCAGTTCCACCCTAGATGAGCAGTTCTTC
>TRBJ2-7|TRBV13|.|.
CASSPATTSYEQYF
TGTGCCAGCAGCCCCGCTACGACTTCCTACGAGCAGTACTTC
>TRBJ2-7|TRBV6-5|many|TRBD1
CASSFIPGQGMGEQYF
TGTGCCAGCAGTTTTATACCGGGACAGGGCATGGGGGAGCAGTACTTC
>TRBJ1-5|TRBV28|.|.
CASSLASPSNQPQHF
TGTGCCAGCAGTTTAGCGTCCCCTAGCAATCAGCCCCAGCATTTT
>TRBJ1-1|TRBV30|.|.
CAWSRQLNEAFF
TGTGCCTGGAGTAGACAGCTTAATGAAGCTTTCTTT
>TRBJ1-1|TRBV6-1|.|.
CASSVPFEAFF
TGTGCCAGCAGTGTACCCTTTGAAGCTTTCTTT
>TRBJ2-3|TRBV11-3|.|TRBD2
CASSSGLAGAGTQYF
TGTGCCAGCAGCTCTGGACTAGCGGGAGCTGGTACGCAGTATTTT